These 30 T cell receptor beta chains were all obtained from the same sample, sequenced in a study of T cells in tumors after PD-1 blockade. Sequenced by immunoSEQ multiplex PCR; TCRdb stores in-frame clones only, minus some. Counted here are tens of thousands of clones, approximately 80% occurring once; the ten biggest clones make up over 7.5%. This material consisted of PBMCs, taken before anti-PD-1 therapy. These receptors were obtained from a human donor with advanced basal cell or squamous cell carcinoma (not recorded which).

CDR3 region: CASSPRGTEAFF. CDR3 coding DNA: TGTGCCAGCAGCCCGAGGGGTACTGAAGCTTTCTTT. This chain joins TRBV7-9 and TRBJ1-1; D may be TRBD1 (5 bases). The germline V and J ends were trimmed by 5 bases and 5 bases, with 9 bases remaining between them. CDR3 size: 12 residues. Germline loops: CDR1 SEHNR, CDR2 FQNEAQ (reference sequence). The full variable domain, completed using reference TRBV7-9 and TRBJ1-1, is DTGVSQNPRHKITKRGQNVTFRCDPISEHNRLYWYRQTLGQGPEFLTYFQNEAQLEKSRLLSDRFSAERPKGSFSTLEIQRTEQGDSAMYLCASSPRGTEAFFGQGTRLTVV.

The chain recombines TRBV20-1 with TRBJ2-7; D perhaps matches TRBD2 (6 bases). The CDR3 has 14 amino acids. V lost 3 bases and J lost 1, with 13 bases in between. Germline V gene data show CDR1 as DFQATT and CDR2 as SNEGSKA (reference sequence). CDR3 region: CSASETSASYEQYF. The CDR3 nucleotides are TGCAGTGCTAGTGAGACTAGTGCTTCCTACGAGCAGTACTTC.

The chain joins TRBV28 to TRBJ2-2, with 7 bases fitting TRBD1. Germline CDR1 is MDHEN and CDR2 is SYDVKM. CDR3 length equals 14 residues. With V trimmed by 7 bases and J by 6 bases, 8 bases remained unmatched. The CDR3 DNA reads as TGTGCCAGCACCAGATCCACAGGGGCCGGGGAGCTGTTTTTT. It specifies CASTRSTGAGELFF.

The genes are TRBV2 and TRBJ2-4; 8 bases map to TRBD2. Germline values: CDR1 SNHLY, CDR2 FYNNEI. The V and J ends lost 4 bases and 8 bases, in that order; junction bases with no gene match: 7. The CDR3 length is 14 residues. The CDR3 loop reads CASSASGGYDIQYF. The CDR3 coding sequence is TGTGCCAGCAGTGCCTCGGGAGGGTATGACATTCAGTACTTC.

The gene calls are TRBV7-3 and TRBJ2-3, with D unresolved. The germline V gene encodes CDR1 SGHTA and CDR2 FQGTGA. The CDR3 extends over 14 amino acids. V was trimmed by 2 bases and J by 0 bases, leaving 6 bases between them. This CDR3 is CASSLGASTDTQYF. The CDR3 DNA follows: TGTGCCAGCAGCTTAGGCGCTAGCACAGATACGCAGTATTTT.

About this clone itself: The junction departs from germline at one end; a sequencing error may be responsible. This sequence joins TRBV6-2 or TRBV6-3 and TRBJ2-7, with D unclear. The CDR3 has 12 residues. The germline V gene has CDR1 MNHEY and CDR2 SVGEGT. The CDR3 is CASSYSTELLCF. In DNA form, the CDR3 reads TGTGCCAGCAGTTACTCGACGGAACTCCTCTGCTTC.

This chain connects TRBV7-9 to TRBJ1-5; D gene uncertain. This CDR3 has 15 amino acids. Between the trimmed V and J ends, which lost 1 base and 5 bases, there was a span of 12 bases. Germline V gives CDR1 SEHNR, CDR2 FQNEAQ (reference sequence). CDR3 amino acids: CASSLGRRGDQPQHF. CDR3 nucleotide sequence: TGTGCCAGCAGCTTAGGTCGGCGGGGAGATCAGCCCCAGCATTTT.

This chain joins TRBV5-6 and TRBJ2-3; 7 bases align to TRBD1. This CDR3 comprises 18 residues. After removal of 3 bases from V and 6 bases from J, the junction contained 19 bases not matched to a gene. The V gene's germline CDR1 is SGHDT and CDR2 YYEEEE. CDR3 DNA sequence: TGTGCCAGCAGCTCTGAGACCGGGACAGAAAGCTTTACGGATACGCAGTATTTT. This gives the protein CASSSETGTESFTDTQYF.

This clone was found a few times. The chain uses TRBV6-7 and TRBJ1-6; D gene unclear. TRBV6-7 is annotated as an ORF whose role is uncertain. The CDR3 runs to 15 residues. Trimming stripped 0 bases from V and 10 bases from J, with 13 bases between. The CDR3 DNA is TGTGCCAGCAGTTACTCTTTCGTACGTCCCTCACCCCTCCACTTT. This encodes CASSYSFVRPSPLHF.

In nucleotides, the CDR3 is TGTGCCAGCAGCCAAGATCTAGCGGGAGGGCCCGCCACAGATACGCAGTATTTT. Its translation: CASSQDLAGGPATDTQYF. This rearrangement joins TRBV4-2 to TRBJ2-3; 12 bases align to TRBD2. This CDR3 comprises 18 residues. Germline V lookup: CDR1 LGHNA, CDR2 YNFKEQ. V gave up 0 bases and J gave up 2 bases; unmatched junction bases: 6.

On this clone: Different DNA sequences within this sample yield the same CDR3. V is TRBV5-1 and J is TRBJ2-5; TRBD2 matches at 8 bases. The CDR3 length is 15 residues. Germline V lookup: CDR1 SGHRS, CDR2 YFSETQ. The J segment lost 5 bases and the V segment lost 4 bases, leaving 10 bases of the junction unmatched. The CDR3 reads CASSENRGGRETQYF. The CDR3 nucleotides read TGCGCCAGCAGCGAGAATCGGGGGGGGCGGGAGACCCAGTACTTC. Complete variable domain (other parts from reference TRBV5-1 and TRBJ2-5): KAGVTQTPRYLIKTRGQQVTLSCSPISGHRSVSWYQQTPGQGLQFLFEYFSETQRNKGNFPGRFSGRQFSNSRSEMNVSTLELGDSALYLCASSENRGGRETQYFGPGTRLLVL.

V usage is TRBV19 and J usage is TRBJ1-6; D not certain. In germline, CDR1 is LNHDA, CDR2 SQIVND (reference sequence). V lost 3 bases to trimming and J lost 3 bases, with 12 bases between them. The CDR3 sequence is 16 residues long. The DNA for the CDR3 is TGTGCCAGTAGTATCACCGGGCCCCGCTATAATTCACCCCTCCACTTT. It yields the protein CASSITGPRYNSPLHF.

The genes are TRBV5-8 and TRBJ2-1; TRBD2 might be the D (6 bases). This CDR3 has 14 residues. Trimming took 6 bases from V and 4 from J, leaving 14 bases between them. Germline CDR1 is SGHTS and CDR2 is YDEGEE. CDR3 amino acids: CASTRLGGYNEQFF. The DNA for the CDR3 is TGTGCCAGCACCCGACTTGGGGGGTACAATGAGCAGTTCTTC.

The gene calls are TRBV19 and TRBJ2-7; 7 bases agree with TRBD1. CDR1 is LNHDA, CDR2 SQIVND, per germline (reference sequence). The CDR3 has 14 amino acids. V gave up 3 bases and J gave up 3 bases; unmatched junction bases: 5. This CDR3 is CASSIGGQYYEQYF. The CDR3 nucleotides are TGTGCCAGTAGTATTGGGGGACAGTACTACGAGCAGTACTTC.

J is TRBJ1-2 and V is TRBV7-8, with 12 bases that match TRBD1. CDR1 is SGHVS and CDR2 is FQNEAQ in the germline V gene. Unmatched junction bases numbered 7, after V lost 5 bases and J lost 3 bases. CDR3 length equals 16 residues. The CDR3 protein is CASSPEGQGAYYGYTF. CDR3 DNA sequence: TGTGCCAGCAGCCCGGAGGGACAGGGGGCTTACTATGGCTACACCTTC.

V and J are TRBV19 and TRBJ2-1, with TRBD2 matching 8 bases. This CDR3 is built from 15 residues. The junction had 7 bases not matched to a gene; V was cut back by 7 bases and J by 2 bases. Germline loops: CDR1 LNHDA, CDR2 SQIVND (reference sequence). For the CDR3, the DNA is TGTGCCAGTACCCGGAGCGGGGGAACCTACAATGAGCAGTTCTTC. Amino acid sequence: CASTRSGGTYNEQFF.

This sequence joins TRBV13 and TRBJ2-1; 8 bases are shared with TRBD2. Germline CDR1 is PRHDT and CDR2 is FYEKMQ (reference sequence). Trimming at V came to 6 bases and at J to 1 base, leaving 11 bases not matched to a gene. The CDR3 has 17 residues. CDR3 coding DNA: TGTGCCAGCAGGCGAGCGGGAGCCGAAAAATCCTACAATGAGCAGTTCTTC. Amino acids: CASRRAGAEKSYNEQFF.

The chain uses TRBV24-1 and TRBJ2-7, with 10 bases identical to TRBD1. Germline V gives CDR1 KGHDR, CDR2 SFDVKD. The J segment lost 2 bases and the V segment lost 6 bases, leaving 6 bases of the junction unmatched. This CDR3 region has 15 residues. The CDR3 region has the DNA TGTGCCACCAGTACCGGACAGGGGGGGACCTACGAGCAGTACTTC. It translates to CATSTGQGGTYEQYF.

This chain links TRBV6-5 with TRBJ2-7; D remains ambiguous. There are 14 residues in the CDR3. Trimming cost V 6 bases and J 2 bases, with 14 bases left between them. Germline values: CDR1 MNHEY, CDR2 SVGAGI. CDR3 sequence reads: CASRSTLSTYEQYF. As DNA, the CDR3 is TGTGCCAGCAGGTCAACACTATCTACCTACGAGCAGTACTTC.

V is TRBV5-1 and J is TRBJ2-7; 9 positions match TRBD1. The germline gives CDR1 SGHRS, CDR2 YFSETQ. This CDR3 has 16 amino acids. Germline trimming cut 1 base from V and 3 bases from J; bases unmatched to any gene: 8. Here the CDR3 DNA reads TGCGCCAGCAGCTTGTTCGGGACAGGGAGTTTCTACGAGCAGTACTTC. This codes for CASSLFGTGSFYEQYF.

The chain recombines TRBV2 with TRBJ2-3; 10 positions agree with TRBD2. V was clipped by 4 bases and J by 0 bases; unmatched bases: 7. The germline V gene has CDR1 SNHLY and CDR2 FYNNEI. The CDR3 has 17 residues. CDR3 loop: CASSASGGGTSTDTQYF. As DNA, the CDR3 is TGTGCCAGCAGTGCGAGCGGGGGGGGTACTAGCACAGATACGCAGTATTTT. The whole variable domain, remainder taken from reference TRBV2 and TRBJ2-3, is EPEVTQTPSHQVTQMGQEVILRCVPISNHLYFYWYRQILGQKVEFLVSFYNNEISEKSEIFDDQFSVERPDGSNFTLKIRSTKLEDSAMYFCASSASGGGTSTDTQYFGPGTRLTVL.

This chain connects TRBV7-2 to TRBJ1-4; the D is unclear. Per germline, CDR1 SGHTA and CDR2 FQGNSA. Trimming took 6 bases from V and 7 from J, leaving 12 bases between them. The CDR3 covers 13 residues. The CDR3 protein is CASSKGLSEKLFF. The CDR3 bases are TGTGCCAGCAGTAAAGGACTGAGTGAAAAACTGTTTTTT.

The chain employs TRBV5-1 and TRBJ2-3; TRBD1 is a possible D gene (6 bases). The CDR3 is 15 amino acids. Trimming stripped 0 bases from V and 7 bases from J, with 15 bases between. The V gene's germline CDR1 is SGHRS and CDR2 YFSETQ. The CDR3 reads CASSLEPGASNTQYF. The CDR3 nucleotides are TGCGCCAGCAGCTTGGAGCCAGGGGCCTCAAATACGCAGTATTTT.

In nucleotides, the CDR3 is TGCGCCAGCAGCTTGGAGGACAGGGGAACAGATACGCAGTATTTT. It encodes CASSLEDRGTDTQYF. The V and J genes are TRBV5-1 and TRBJ2-3; 9 nucleotides line up with TRBD1. The CDR3 has 15 amino acids. V lost 0 bases, J lost 3 bases, and 2 bases stayed unmatched. The germline V gene encodes CDR1 SGHRS and CDR2 YFSETQ. The whole variable domain, remainder taken from reference TRBV5-1 and TRBJ2-3, is KAGVTQTPRYLIKTRGQQVTLSCSPISGHRSVSWYQQTPGQGLQFLFEYFSETQRNKGNFPGRFSGRQFSNSRSEMNVSTLELGDSALYLCASSLEDRGTDTQYFGPGTRLTVL.

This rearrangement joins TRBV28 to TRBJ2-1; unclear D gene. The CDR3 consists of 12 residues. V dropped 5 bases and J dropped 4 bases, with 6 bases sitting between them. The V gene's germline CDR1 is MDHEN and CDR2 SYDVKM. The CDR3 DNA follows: TGTGCCAGCAGTCTGGAATACAATGAGCAGTTCTTC. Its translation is CASSLEYNEQFF.

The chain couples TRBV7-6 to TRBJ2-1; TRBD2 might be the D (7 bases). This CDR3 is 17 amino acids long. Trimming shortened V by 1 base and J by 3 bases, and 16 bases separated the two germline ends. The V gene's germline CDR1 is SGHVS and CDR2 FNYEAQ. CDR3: CASSLGDPGGFYNEQFF. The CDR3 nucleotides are TGTGCCAGCAGCTTAGGAGATCCGGGGGGCTTCTACAATGAGCAGTTCTTC.

The CDR3 DNA sequence: TGTGCCAGCAGTTACTCAGACAGGGTGGTAGGAAACACCATATATTTT. This encodes CASSYSDRVVGNTIYF. The J gene is TRBJ1-3, the V gene TRBV6-5, with 7 bases aligning to TRBD1. Germline-derived CDR1 and CDR2 are MNHEY and SVGAGI. This CDR3 comprises 16 residues. V lost 0 bases to trimming and J lost 4 bases; unmatched junction nucleotides: 6.

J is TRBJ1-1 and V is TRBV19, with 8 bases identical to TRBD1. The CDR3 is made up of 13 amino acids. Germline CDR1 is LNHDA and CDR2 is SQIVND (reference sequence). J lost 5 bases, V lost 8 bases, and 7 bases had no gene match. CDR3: CASGQGVKTEAFF. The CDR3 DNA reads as TGTGCCAGTGGACAGGGTGTTAAAACTGAAGCTTTCTTT.

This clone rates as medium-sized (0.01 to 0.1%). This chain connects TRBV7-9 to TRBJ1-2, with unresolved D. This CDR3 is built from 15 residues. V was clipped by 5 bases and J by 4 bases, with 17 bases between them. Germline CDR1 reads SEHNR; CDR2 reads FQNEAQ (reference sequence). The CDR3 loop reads CASSPQIGEPYGYTF. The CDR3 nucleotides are TGTGCCAGCAGCCCCCAGATTGGGGAGCCCTATGGCTACACCTTC.

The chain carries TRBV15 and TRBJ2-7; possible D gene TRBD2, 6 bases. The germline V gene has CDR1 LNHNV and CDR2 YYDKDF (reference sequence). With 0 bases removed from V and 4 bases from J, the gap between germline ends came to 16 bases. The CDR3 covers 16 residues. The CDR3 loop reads CATSREEPGGAYEQYF. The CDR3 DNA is TGTGCCACCAGCAGAGAGGAGCCTGGAGGGGCTTACGAGCAGTACTTC.